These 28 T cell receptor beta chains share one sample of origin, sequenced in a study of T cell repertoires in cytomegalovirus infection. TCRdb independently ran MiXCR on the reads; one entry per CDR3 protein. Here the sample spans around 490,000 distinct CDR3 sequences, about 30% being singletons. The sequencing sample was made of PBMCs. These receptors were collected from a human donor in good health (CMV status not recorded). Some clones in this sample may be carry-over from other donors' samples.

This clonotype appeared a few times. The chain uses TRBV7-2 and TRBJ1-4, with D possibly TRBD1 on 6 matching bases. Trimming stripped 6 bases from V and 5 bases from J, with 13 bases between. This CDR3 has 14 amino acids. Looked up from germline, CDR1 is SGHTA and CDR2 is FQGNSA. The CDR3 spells CASRAGDGNEKLFF. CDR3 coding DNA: TGTGCCAGCAGGGCAGGGGACGGAAATGAAAAACTGTTTTTT. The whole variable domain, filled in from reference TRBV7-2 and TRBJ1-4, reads GAGVSQSPSNKVTEKGKDVELRCDPISGHTALYWYRQSLGQGLEFLIYFQGNSAPDKSGLPSDRFSAERTGGSVSTLTIQRTQQEDSAVYLCASRAGDGNEKLFFGSGTQLSVL.

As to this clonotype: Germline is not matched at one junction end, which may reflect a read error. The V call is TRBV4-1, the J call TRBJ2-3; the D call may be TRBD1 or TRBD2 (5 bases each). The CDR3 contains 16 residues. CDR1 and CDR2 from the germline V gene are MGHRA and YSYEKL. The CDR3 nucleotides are TGTGCCAGCAGCCAAGAGAGTGGGGGTGTGGGGGATACGCAGTATTTT. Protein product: CASSQESGGVGDTQYF.

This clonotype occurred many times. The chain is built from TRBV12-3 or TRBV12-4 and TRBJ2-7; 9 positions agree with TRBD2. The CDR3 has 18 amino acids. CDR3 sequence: CASSLGTSGPIHTYEQYV. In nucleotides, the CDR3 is TGTGCCAGCAGCTTAGGTACTAGCGGGCCCATCCACACCTACGAGCAGTACGTC.

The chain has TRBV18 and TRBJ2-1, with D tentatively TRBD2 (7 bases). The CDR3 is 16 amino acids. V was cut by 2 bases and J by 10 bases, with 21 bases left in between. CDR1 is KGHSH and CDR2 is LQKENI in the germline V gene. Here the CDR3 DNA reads TGTGCCAGCTCACCAAAGCCTATGGCGGGGGCCGCCGAGCAGTTCTTC. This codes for CASSPKPMAGAAEQFF.

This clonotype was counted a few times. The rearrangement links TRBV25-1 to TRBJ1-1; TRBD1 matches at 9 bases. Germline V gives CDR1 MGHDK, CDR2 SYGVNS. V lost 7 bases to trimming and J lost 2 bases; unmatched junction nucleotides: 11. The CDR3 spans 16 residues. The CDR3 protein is CASTPGDRVDNTEAFF. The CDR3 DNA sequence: TGTGCCAGCACCCCAGGGGACAGGGTGGATAACACTGAAGCTTTCTTT.

As DNA, the CDR3 is TGTGCCAGCAGCCCAGGCCTGACCTACACAGATACGCAGTATTTT. It yields the protein CASSPGLTYTDTQYF. The chain links TRBV5-4 to TRBJ2-3; the D is unclear. In germline, CDR1 is SGHNT, CDR2 YYREEE (reference sequence). With 4 bases removed from V and 2 bases from J, the gap between germline ends came to 14 bases. The CDR3 has 15 amino acids. The variable domain in full, with the rest retrieved from reference TRBV5-4 and TRBJ2-3, is ETGVTQSPTHLIKTRGQQVTLRCSSQSGHNTVSWYQQALGQGPQFIFQYYREEENGRGNFPPRFSGLQFPNYSSELNVNALELDDSALYLCASSPGLTYTDTQYFGPGTRLTVL.

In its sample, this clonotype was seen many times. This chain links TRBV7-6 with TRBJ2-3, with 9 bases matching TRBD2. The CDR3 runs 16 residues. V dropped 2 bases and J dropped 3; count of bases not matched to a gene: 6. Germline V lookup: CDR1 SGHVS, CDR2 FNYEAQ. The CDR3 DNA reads TGTGCCAGCAGCTTACCCGGGAGCGGGAGGACAGATACGCAGTATTTT. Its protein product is CASSLPGSGRTDTQYF.

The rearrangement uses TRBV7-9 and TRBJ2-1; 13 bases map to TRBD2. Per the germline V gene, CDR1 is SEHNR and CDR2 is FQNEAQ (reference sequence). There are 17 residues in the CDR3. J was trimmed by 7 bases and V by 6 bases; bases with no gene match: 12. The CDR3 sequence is CASRPGLAGRNRNEQFF. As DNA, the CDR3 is TGTGCCAGCAGACCGGGACTAGCGGGAAGAAATAGGAATGAGCAGTTCTTC.

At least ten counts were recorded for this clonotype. The DNA for the CDR3 is TGTGCCAGCAGCTTAACGGGAGGGAATAAATACAATGAGCAGTTCTTC. Encoded protein: CASSLTGGNKYNEQFF. The V call is TRBV7-2, the J call TRBJ2-1; TRBD2 matches at 8 bases. With 2 bases clipped from V and 4 bases from J, the junction kept 7 bases outside the gene matches. Germline loops: CDR1 SGHTA, CDR2 FQGNSA. There are 16 residues in the CDR3.

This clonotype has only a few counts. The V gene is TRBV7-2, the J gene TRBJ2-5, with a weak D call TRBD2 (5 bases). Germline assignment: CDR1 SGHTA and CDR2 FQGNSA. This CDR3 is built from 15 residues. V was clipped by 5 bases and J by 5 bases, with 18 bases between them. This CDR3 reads CASSPQGSPGETQYF. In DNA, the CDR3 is TGTGCCAGCAGCCCCCAAGGGAGCCCTGGGGAGACCCAGTACTTC.

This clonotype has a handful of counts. CDR3 nucleotides: TGTGCCAGCAGCCCCGGGCTAGCGAACTACAATGAGCAGTTCTTC. Protein sequence: CASSPGLANYNEQFF. The rearrangement uses TRBV7-9 and TRBJ2-1; D possibly corresponds to TRBD2 (6 bases). V gave up 5 bases and J gave up 3 bases, with 14 bases separating them. Germline assignment: CDR1 SEHNR and CDR2 FQNEAQ (reference sequence). This CDR3 is 15 amino acids long.

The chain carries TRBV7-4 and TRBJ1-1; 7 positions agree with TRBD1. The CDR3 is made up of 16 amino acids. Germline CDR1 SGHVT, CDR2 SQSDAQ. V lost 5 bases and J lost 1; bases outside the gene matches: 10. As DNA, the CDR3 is TGTGCCAGCAGCCTACCCCCACAGGGGCAGAACACTGAAGCTTTCTTT. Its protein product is CASSLPPQGQNTEAFF.

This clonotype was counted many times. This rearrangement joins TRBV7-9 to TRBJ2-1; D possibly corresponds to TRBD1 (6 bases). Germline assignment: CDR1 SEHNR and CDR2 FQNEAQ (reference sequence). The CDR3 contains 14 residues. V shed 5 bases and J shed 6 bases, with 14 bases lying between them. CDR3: CASSPLDRFNEQFF. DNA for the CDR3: TGTGCCAGCAGCCCTCTTGACAGGTTCAATGAGCAGTTCTTC.

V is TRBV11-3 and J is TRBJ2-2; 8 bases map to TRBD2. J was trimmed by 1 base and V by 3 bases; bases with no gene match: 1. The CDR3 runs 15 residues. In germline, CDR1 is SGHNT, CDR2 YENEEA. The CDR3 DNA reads TGTGCCAGCAGCTTCACTAGCGGGAACACCGGGGAGCTGTTTTTT. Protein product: CASSFTSGNTGELFF.

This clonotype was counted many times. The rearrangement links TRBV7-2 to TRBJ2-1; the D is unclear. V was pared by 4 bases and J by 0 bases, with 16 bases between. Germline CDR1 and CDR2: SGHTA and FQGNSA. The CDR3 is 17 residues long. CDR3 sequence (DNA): TGTGCCAGCAGCTCAACCTTTAATTCGCACTCCTACAATGAGCAGTTCTTC. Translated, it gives CASSSTFNSHSYNEQFF.

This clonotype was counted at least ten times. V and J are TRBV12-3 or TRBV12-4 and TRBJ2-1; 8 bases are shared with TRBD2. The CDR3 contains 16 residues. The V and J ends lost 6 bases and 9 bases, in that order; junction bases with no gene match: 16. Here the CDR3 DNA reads TGTGCCAGCAGCCTTAGGGGCGGGACTAGGGCCCTTGAGCAGTTCTTC. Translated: CASSLRGGTRALEQFF.

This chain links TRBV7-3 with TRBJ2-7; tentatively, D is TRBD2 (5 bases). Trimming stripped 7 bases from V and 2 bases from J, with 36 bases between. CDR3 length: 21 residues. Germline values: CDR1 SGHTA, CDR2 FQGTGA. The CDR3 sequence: CASIWWAGCSLKGRGAYEQYF. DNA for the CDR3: TGTGCCAGCATATGGTGGGCCGGGTGCAGCTTAAAGGGCCGGGGAGCCTACGAGCAGTACTTC.

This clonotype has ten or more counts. CDR3 coding DNA: TGTGCCAGCAGCTTCCGGAGCTCCTACAATGAGCAGTTCTTC. It yields the protein CASSFRSSYNEQFF. The chain joins TRBV7-9 to TRBJ2-1; D call uncertain. Germline V gives CDR1 SEHNR, CDR2 FQNEAQ (reference sequence). The length of the CDR3 is 14 residues. The V and J ends lost 3 bases and 0 bases respectively, with 6 bases between them.

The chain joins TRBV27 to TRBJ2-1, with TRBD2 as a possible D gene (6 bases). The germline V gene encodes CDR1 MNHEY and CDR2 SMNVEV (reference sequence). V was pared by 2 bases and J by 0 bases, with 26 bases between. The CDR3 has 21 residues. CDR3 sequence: CASSLRPWRVGGRSSYNEQFF. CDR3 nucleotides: TGTGCCAGCAGTTTAAGACCTTGGAGGGTGGGAGGAAGGAGCTCCTACAATGAGCAGTTCTTC.

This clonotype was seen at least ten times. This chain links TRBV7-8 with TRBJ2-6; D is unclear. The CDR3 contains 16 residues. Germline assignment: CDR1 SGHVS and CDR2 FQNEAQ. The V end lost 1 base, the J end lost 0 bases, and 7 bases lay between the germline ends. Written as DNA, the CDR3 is TGTGCCAGCAGCTTAGTTGCCCGCTCTGGGGCCAACGTCCTGACTTTC. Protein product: CASSLVARSGANVLTF.

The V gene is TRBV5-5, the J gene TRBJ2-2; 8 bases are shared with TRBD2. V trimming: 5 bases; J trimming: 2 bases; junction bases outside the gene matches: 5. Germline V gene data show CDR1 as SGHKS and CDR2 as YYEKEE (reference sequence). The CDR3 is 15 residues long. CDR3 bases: TGTGCCAGCAGTTTAGCGGGGATAAACACCGGGGAGCTGTTTTTT. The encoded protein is CASSLAGINTGELFF.

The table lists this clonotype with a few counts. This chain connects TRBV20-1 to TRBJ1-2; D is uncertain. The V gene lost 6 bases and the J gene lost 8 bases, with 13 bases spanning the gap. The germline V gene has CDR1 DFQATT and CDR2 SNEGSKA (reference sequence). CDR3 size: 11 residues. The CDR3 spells CSAFRVEGYTF. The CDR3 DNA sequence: TGCAGTGCCTTTAGGGTTGAAGGCTACACCTTC.

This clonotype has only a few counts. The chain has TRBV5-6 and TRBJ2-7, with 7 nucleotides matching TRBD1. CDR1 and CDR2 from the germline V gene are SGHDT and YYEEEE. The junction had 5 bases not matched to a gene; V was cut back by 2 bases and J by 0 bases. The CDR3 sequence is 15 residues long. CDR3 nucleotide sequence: TGTGCCAGCAGCTTCGGACAGGATTACTCCTACGAGCAGTACTTC. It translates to CASSFGQDYSYEQYF.

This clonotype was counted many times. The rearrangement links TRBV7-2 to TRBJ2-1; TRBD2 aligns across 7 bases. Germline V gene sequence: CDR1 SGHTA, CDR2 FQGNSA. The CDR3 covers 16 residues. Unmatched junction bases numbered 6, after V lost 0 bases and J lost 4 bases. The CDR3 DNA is TGTGCCAGCAGCTTAGCCGGACCCGGGGGGTACAATGAGCAGTTCTTC. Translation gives CASSLAGPGGYNEQFF. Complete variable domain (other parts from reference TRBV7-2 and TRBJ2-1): GAGVSQSPSNKVTEKGKDVELRCDPISGHTALYWYRQSLGQGLEFLIYFQGNSAPDKSGLPSDRFSAERTGGSVSTLTIQRTQQEDSAVYLCASSLAGPGGYNEQFFGPGTRLTVL.

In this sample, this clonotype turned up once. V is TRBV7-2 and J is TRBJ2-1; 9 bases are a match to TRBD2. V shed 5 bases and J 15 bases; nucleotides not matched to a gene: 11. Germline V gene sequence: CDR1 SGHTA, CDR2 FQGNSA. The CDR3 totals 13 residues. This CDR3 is CASSTPTSGAPFF. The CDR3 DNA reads TGTGCCAGCAGCACCCCGACTAGCGGAGCACCGTTCTTC.

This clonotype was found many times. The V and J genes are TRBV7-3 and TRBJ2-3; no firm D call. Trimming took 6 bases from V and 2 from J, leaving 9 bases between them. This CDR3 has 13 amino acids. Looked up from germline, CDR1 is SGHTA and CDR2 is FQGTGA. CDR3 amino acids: CASRREATDTQYF. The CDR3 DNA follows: TGTGCCAGCAGACGAGAAGCCACAGATACGCAGTATTTT.

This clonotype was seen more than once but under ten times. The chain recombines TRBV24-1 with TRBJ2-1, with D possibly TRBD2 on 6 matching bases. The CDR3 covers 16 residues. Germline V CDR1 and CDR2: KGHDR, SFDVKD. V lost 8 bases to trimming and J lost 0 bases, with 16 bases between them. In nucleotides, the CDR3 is TGTGCCACCAAAGAAAACGGGGGAAGCTCCTACAATGAGCAGTTCTTC. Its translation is CATKENGGSSYNEQFF.

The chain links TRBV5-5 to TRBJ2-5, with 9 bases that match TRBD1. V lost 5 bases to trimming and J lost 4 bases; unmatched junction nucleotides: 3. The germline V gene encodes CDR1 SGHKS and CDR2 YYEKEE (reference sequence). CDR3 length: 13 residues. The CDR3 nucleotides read TGTGCCAGCAGAGGGACAGGGCCAGAGACCCAGTACTTC. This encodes CASRGTGPETQYF.